The sequence of this TCR beta chain was determined in a study of identical twins. This clonotype has just one count. In TCRdb, the 5' RACE reads were re-called with MiXCR into one record per CDR3 protein. The profile covers 400,000 to 650,000 distinct CDR3 sequences, with 20% to 25% appearing a single time and 0.75% to 0.95% taken by the ten largest. This sample also belongs to another study, concerning T cells expressing NK-cell markers. That source adds: Beta-chain profiling covered CD3+CD56+NKG2C+, CD3+CD56+NKG2C- and CD3+CD56-NKG2C+ sorted subsets. A range of roughly 1.0-8% of CD8+ T cells consisted of dominant NKG2C+ clonotypes in several donors.

Sequenced material: CD4+ T cells sorted from blood. The sequence came from a woman between 18 and 29 years old in good health.

CDR3 amino acids: CASSSGTSGRVTSGEQFF. The CDR3 region has the DNA TGTGCCAGTAGCTCCGGGACTAGCGGGAGGGTCACCTCGGGAGAGCAGTTCTTC. The chain couples TRBV19 to TRBJ2-1; 16 bases match TRBD2. The CDR3 sequence is 18 residues long. The J segment lost 10 bases and the V segment lost 6 bases, leaving 15 bases of the junction unmatched. Germline values: CDR1 LNHDA, CDR2 SQIVND (reference sequence).